A selection of T cell receptor beta chains follows, all from one sample in a study of cytomegalovirus exposure and HLA in healthy donors. Using immunoSEQ multiplex PCR, the repertoire was profiled, and TCRdb retains in-frame clones only, with some absent. The sample includes approximately 100,000 clones, around 74% seen only once; the top ten take roughly 15%. Sequencing input: PBMCs. These TCRs come from a male donor in good health and CMV-seropositive. Both conserved end residues are part of each CDR3. D genes are given only for firm matches. Clone size is shown for a subset of rows, as once, few, many or a class of expanded clone.

>-|TRBV29-1|TRBJ1-4|-
CSALQGTTNEKLFF
TGCAGCGCCCTCCAGGGTACAACTAATGAAAAACTGTTTTTT
>-|TRBV7-2|TRBJ1-3|-
CASSSLDRSGNTIYF
TGTGCCAGCAGCTCGCTCGACAGATCTGGAAACACCATATATTTT
>TRBD1|TRBV5-5|TRBJ2-5|-
CASSLVQGEGETQYF
TGTGCCAGCAGCTTGGTTCAGGGGGAAGGAGAGACCCAGTACTTC
>-|TRBV29-1|TRBJ1-2|-
CSVRQGLNYGYTF
TGCAGCGTTCGTCAGGGATTGAACTATGGCTACACCTTC
>TRBD2|TRBV30|TRBJ2-3|-
CAWIGKERGVPDTQYF
TGTGCCTGGATCGGGAAAGAGCGGGGGGTCCCGGATACGCAGTATTTT
>TRBD1|TRBV11-2|TRBJ2-7|-
CASSPRQGWGLGEQYF
TGTGCCAGCAGCCCTCGACAGGGTTGGGGTTTGGGGGAGCAGTACTTC
>TRBD1|TRBV5-4|TRBJ2-1|-
CASSRKLQGRNEQFF
TGTGCCAGCAGCCGGAAGCTACAGGGGCGGAATGAGCAGTTCTTC
>TRBD2|TRBV28|TRBJ2-1|-
CASRTRGAGTSGGAPYNEQFF
TGTGCCAGCAGAACCCGGGGGGCCGGGACTAGCGGGGGGGCCCCCTACAATGAGCAGTTCTTC
>TRBD2|TRBV10-1|TRBJ2-2|-
CASRASGDTGELFF
TGCGCCAGCAGGGCAAGCGGGGACACCGGGGAGCTGTTTTTT
>-|TRBV28|TRBJ1-4|-
CAGSGGATNEKLFF
TGTGCCGGTAGCGGTGGGGCTACTAATGAAAAACTGTTTTTT
>TRBD1|TRBV4-2|TRBJ2-1|-
CASSLSKDRDDEQFF
TGTGCCAGCAGCCTATCAAAAGACAGGGACGATGAGCAGTTCTTC
>TRBD1|TRBV5-1|TRBJ1-1|-
CASGGQGANTEAFF
TGCGCCAGCGGGGGACAGGGGGCTAACACTGAAGCTTTCTTT
>TRBD2|TRBV4-2|TRBJ2-3|-
CASSQEGLESTDTQYF
TGTGCCAGCAGCCAAGAGGGACTAGAAAGCACAGATACGCAGTATTTT
>-|TRBV4-1|TRBJ1-2|-
CASSQDARGYGYTF
TGCGCCAGCAGCCAAGATGCCAGGGGATATGGCTACACCTTC
>TRBD2|TRBV6-4|TRBJ2-3|few
CASSDSTSGGAGSDTQYF
TGTGCCAGCAGTGACTCGACTAGCGGGGGGGCCGGGTCAGATACGCAGTATTTT
>TRBD1|TRBV11-2|TRBJ1-2|once
CASSFGQGGDGYTF
TGTGCCAGCAGCTTTGGACAGGGCGGGGATGGCTACACCTTC
>-|TRBV2|TRBJ2-7|-
CASSVGGGGYYEQYF
TGTGCCAGCAGTGTGGGTGGAGGGGGCTATTACGAGCAGTACTTC
>-|TRBV7-2|TRBJ2-3|-
CASSLTGFPSTDTQYF
TGTGCCAGCAGCTTAACAGGGTTTCCTAGCACAGATACGCAGTATTTT
>-|TRBV19|TRBJ2-3|-
CASSIWRGDKTDTQYF
TGTGCCAGTAGTATATGGCGGGGAGATAAGACAGATACGCAGTATTTT
>TRBD1|TRBV10-3|TRBJ1-2|-
CAISESAGTGNIGYTF
TGTGCCATCAGTGAGTCAGCTGGGACAGGGAATATTGGCTACACCTTC
>-|TRBV19|TRBJ1-1|-
CATRQVLNTEAFF
TGTGCCACCCGACAGGTATTGAACACTGAAGCTTTCTTT
>TRBD1|TRBV11-1|TRBJ1-1|-
CASSPYQTGEAFF
TGTGCCAGCAGCCCTTACCAGACAGGGGAAGCTTTCTTT
>-|TRBV25-1|TRBJ2-2|few
CASLGAYNTGELFF
TGTGCCAGCTTGGGGGCGTATAACACCGGGGAGCTGTTTTTT
>TRBD1|TRBV6-6|TRBJ1-1|-
CASSPTGDRSTEAFF
TGTGCCAGCAGTCCCACAGGGGATCGTTCGACTGAAGCTTTCTTT
>-|TRBV7-2|TRBJ1-5|-
CASSLGGRREPQHF
TGTGCCAGCAGCTTAGGGGGGCGTAGGGAGCCCCAGCATTTT
>TRBD2|TRBV9|TRBJ2-7|-
CASSPTTSGGRSYEQYF
TGTGCCAGCAGCCCGACTACTAGCGGGGGGCGATCCTACGAGCAGTACTTC
>-|TRBV7-6|TRBJ2-1|-
CASRPNREGEQFF
TGTGCCAGCAGGCCCAACAGGGAGGGAGAGCAGTTCTTC
>-|TRBV7-7|TRBJ2-1|-
CASSLDGGGEQFF
TGTGCTAGCAGCTTAGACGGGGGAGGTGAGCAGTTCTTC
>-|TRBV2|TRBJ2-3|-
CASSRGGTDTQYF
TGTGCCAGCAGCCGCGGGGGCACAGATACGCAGTATTTT
>-|TRBV5-6|TRBJ1-1|-
CASSPDWNTEAFF
TGTGCCAGCAGCCCGGACTGGAACACTGAAGCTTTCTTT